The rows below give T cell receptor beta chains drawn from one sample of a study of T cells and Merkel cell carcinoma outcomes. Generated by immunoSEQ multiplex PCR, the TCRdb table keeps only in-frame clones and is missing some. Here the sample spans about 14,000 clones, over 85% being singletons. The sequenced sample was tumor tissue from Merkel cell carcinoma. All receptors come from a human donor with Merkel cell carcinoma. Both conserved end residues are part of each CDR3. D genes are given only for firm matches. The size of a clone is reported for some rows only, either as once, few or many, or as a class for expanded clones.

CDR3 length	J gene	clone size	D gene	V gene	CDR3 DNA	CDR3 protein
12	TRBJ2-3	few	.	TRBV29-1	TGCAGCGTTGTGAGGGACACAGATACGCAGTATTTT	CSVVRDTDTQYF
14	TRBJ1-1	.	TRBD1	TRBV7-9	TGTGCCAGCACCGACAGGGGAAAGTACACTGAAGCTTTCTTT	CASTDRGKYTEAFF
16	TRBJ1-4	.	.	TRBV7-9	TGTGCCAGCAGCTTAGTAAGCGGGTCAACTAATGAAAAACTGTTTTTT	CASSLVSGSTNEKLFF
11	TRBJ2-3	.	.	TRBV2	TGTGCCGTAAGGTTGCGGGATACGCAGTATTTT	CAVRLRDTQYF
14	TRBJ2-5	.	.	TRBV6-1	TGTGCCAGCAGTATCCTGACAGCCCAAGAGACCCAGTACTTC	CASSILTAQETQYF
12	TRBJ1-1	.	.	TRBV7-9	TGTGCCAGCAGCCCCGCCCCGGCTGAAGCTTTCTTT	CASSPAPAEAFF
15	TRBJ2-1	once	TRBD2	TRBV6-5	TGTGCCAGCAGAATGGGGTTAGCGGGGTGGAATGAGCAGTTCTTC	CASRMGLAGWNEQFF
15	TRBJ1-2	.	TRBD1	TRBV29-1	TGCAGCGTTGAGTCCTCCGGGACAGGCCTCTTAGGCTACACCTTC	CSVESSGTGLLGYTF
16	TRBJ2-5	.	TRBD1	TRBV5-1	TGCGCCAGCAGCTTGCCGGGACAGGGGCTGATGGAGACCCAGTACTTC	CASSLPGQGLMETQYF
13	TRBJ2-5	.	.	TRBV19	TGTGCCAGTAGTATGCGTTCGGCCGAGACCCAGTACTTC	CASSMRSAETQYF
15	TRBJ2-5	.	TRBD1	TRBV5-1	TGCGCCAGCAGCTCCGCTATGACAGGGGTCGAGACCCAGTACTTC	CASSSAMTGVETQYF
12	TRBJ1-1	.	.	TRBV7-9	TGTGCCAGCAGCTTAGGCAAGGCTGAAGCTTTCTTT	CASSLGKAEAFF
13	TRBJ2-7	once	.	TRBV6-5	TGTGCCAGCACCACCGGGTTGCTGGACGAGCAGTACTTC	CASTTGLLDEQYF
13	TRBJ2-2	.	.	TRBV11-3	TGTGCCAGCAGCCCCGTCCCAGCCGGGGAGCTGTTTTTT	CASSPVPAGELFF
18	TRBJ2-3	.	TRBD2	TRBV5-1	TGCGCCAGCATGCTAGCGGGTTCTTCGGATAGTGTCTCAGATACGCAGTATTTT	CASMLAGSSDSVSDTQYF
15	TRBJ2-7	.	.	TRBV7-2	TGTGCCAGCAGCATCTGGGACGGAGCGAGCTACGAGCAGTACTTC	CASSIWDGASYEQYF
15	TRBJ2-1	.	.	TRBV5-4	TGTGCCAGCAGCTTGGCAGATGGTGCATACAATGAGCAGTTCTTC	CASSLADGAYNEQFF
15	TRBJ2-5	.	.	TRBV5-1	TGCGCCAGCAGCTCAGGCACAGGATTTCAAGAGACCCAGTACTTC	CASSSGTGFQETQYF
13	TRBJ1-5	.	.	TRBV29-1	TGCAGCGTTGGAATCAGGGGCGATCAGCCCCAGCATTTT	CSVGIRGDQPQHF
14	TRBJ1-2	.	TRBD1	TRBV7-2	TGTGCCAGCAGCTTAGGACAGGGGAACTATGGCTACACCTTC	CASSLGQGNYGYTF
15	TRBJ2-3	.	.	TRBV18	TGTGCCAGCTCACCACCGGGCGGGAGCACAGATACGCAGTATTTT	CASSPPGGSTDTQYF
14	TRBJ2-1	.	.	TRBV9	TGTGCCAGCAGCGGCCTAAACCGATACAATGAGCAGTTCTTC	CASSGLNRYNEQFF
13	TRBJ2-3	.	.	TRBV7-2	TGTGCCAGCAGCCCACGGAACACAGATACGCAGTATTTT	CASSPRNTDTQYF
15	TRBJ1-5	.	.	TRBV28	TGTGCCAGCAGTTTCGTAGGACAGATTTCTCAGCCCCAGCATTTT	CASSFVGQISQPQHF
13	TRBJ2-1	.	.	TRBV18	TGTGCCAGCTCACCACACACGGACCATGAGCAGTTCTTC	CASSPHTDHEQFF
14	TRBJ1-1	.	.	TRBV5-1	TGCGCCAGCAGCTTGAAGGTGGGGAACACTGAAGCTTTCTTT	CASSLKVGNTEAFF
18	TRBJ2-1	.	.	TRBV5-1	TGCGCCAGCAGCTTGTCGCCTGTTCGCAGGGCTTTAAACAATGAGCAGTTCTTC	CASSLSPVRRALNNEQFF
13	TRBJ2-7	few	TRBD2	TRBV7-2	TGTGCCAGCACCGTGAGCGGGAGAGACGAGCAGTACTTC	CASTVSGRDEQYF
16	TRBJ1-4	.	.	TRBV7-2	TGTGCCAGCAGCTTAGAGCCAGGGAGGTCACGAGAAAAACTGTTTTTT	CASSLEPGRSREKLFF
15	TRBJ1-5	.	.	TRBV7-8	TGTGCCAGCAGCTTAGTAGGGGGTAGCAATCAGCCCCAGCATTTT	CASSLVGGSNQPQHF
14	TRBJ2-7	.	TRBD2	TRBV7-2	TGTGCCAGCAGCCCTGAGGGCGGGGGTTACGAGCAGTACTTC	CASSPEGGGYEQYF
15	TRBJ1-1	.	.	TRBV29-1	TGCAGCGTTACGGACAGTCAAGCTTTGAACACTGAAGCTTTCTTT	CSVTDSQALNTEAFF
14	TRBJ2-7	.	TRBD1	TRBV2	TGTGCCAGCACCAGGGAAGGGGGCTTTGACGAGCAGTACTTC	CASTREGGFDEQYF
17	TRBJ1-5	.	.	TRBV4-1	TGCGCCAGCAGCCAAGTTAATAGGGGCTCCAGCAATCAGCCCCAGCATTTT	CASSQVNRGSSNQPQHF
18	TRBJ2-3	.	.	TRBV10-3	TGTGCCATCAGTGAGTCGAGTGGGCAGGGAATTTACTCAGATACGCAGTATTTT	CAISESSGQGIYSDTQYF
14	TRBJ2-3	.	.	TRBV5-1	TGCGCCAGCAGCTTGGGGTTTAATAGCGATACGCAGTATTTT	CASSLGFNSDTQYF
12	TRBJ1-2	.	.	TRBV6-1	TGTGCCAGCACGCCCCGAGAGGATGGCTACACCTTC	CASTPREDGYTF
15	TRBJ1-1	.	.	TRBV5-4	TGTGCCAGCAGCTTAACCCAGGGCATGGGCACTGAAGCTTTCTTT	CASSLTQGMGTEAFF
12	TRBJ1-3	.	.	TRBV5-1	TGCGCCAGCAGCTACGCGGGGGATTTTGTATATTTT	CASSYAGDFVYF
13	TRBJ1-1	.	.	TRBV7-9	TGTGCCAGCAGCCCAAGGACAGCCACTGAAGCTTTCTTT	CASSPRTATEAFF
16	TRBJ2-1	.	TRBD1	TRBV5-6	TGTGCCAGCAGCTTGGTCCCAGGGACAGTAAATAATGAGCAGTTCTTC	CASSLVPGTVNNEQFF
13	TRBJ1-1	.	TRBD1	TRBV10-3	TGTGCCATAGCCGGGACAGCGTTTGCTGAAGCTTTCTTT	CAIAGTAFAEAFF
16	TRBJ1-1	once	.	TRBV9	TGTGCCAGCAGCGTTGGATGGAACGGGAAGAACACTGAAGCTTTCTTT	CASSVGWNGKNTEAFF
15	TRBJ1-3	.	.	TRBV6-6	TGTGCCAGCACAAAAAAGACAGACTCTGGAAACACCATATATTTT	CASTKKTDSGNTIYF
16	TRBJ2-2	.	.	TRBV28	TGTGCCAGCAGCTCGGGACTCCGGAGTAGAACCGGGGAGCTGTTTTTT	CASSSGLRSRTGELFF
14	TRBJ2-5	.	TRBD1	TRBV5-6	TGTGCCAGCAGCTTTCCGACAGGGTCAGAGACCCAGTACTTC	CASSFPTGSETQYF
16	TRBJ1-1	.	.	TRBV4-1	TGCGCCAGCAGCCAAGCCCTATTTCGGCAGAACACTGAAGCTTTCTTT	CASSQALFRQNTEAFF
15	TRBJ2-5	.	.	TRBV5-1	TGCGCCAGCAGCCGTTGGTCAGGGGAAGGAGAGACCCAGTACTTC	CASSRWSGEGETQYF
16	TRBJ2-2	.	.	TRBV15	TGTGCCACCAGCAGAGATCTGGCCTCGAACACCGGGGAGCTGTTTTTT	CATSRDLASNTGELFF
18	TRBJ2-3	.	TRBD1	TRBV7-9	TGTGCCAGCAGCTCGCGGGACAGGGGAAGGACCCGTACAGATACGCAGTATTTT	CASSSRDRGRTRTDTQYF
17	TRBJ1-5	.	.	TRBV7-2	TGTGCCAGCAGCTCTCTAGGCAGAGCCTATAGCAATCAGCCCCAGCATTTT	CASSSLGRAYSNQPQHF
14	TRBJ1-2	.	.	TRBV25-1	TGTGCCAGCAATGAATTCGCAGGGTCCTATGGCTACACCTTC	CASNEFAGSYGYTF
15	TRBJ1-4	once	TRBD1	TRBV18	TGTGCCAGCTCTCCGAGGACAGGGGGCGGTGAAAAACTGTTTTTT	CASSPRTGGGEKLFF
13	TRBJ1-5	once	.	TRBV7-8	TGTGCCAGCAGCTTGGGGTTCGATCAGCCCCAGCATTTT	CASSLGFDQPQHF
13	TRBJ1-5	few	.	TRBV7-9	TGTGCCAGCAGCCTCCAGGATGGTCAGCCCCAGCATTTT	CASSLQDGQPQHF
13	TRBJ2-2	.	.	TRBV5-1	TGCGCCAGCAGCTTGTCGGTCACCGGGGAGCTGTTTTTT	CASSLSVTGELFF
15	TRBJ2-1	.	.	TRBV6-5	TGTGCCAGCAGTTACTTCGGCATTTCCTACAATGAGCAGTTCTTC	CASSYFGISYNEQFF
14	TRBJ1-1	.	TRBD1	TRBV5-1	TGCGCCAGCAGCTTGGGACAGGGGGCCCATGAAGCTTTCTTT	CASSLGQGAHEAFF
11	TRBJ2-7	.	.	TRBV4-3	TGCGCCAGCGGAGACGCCCACGAGCAGTACTTC	CASGDAHEQYF